A single sample is the source of the 32 T cell receptor beta chains below, sequenced in a study of T cell responses to AZD1222 COVID-19 vaccine. Method: immunoSEQ multiplex PCR; TCRdb's copy keeps in-frame clones and lacks some. The table lists about 210,000 clones, approximately 94% of them singletons. Specimen: peripheral blood, collected 28 days after the second dose of the MenACWY control vaccine. The receptors originated from an adult who received the MenACWY meningococcal vaccine as a control.

The rearrangement uses TRBV6-1 and TRBJ2-1; D is possibly TRBD2 (5 bases). The V end lost 2 bases, the J end lost 7 bases, and 9 bases lay between the germline ends. The CDR3 totals 13 residues. Germline V CDR1 and CDR2: MNHNS, SASEGT. The CDR3 sequence: CASSEIEGNEQFF. CDR3 coding DNA: TGTGCCAGCAGTGAAATTGAGGGAAATGAGCAGTTCTTC.

The chain joins TRBV28 to TRBJ1-3; the D gene is possibly TRBD1 (6 bases). Trimming took 10 bases from V and 2 from J, leaving 15 bases between them. This CDR3 contains 14 residues. The germline V gene encodes CDR1 MDHEN and CDR2 SYDVKM. CDR3 sequence (DNA): TGTGCCACCGAAAAGGGGGTTGCTGGAAACACCATATATTTT. It encodes CATEKGVAGNTIYF. Using reference TRBV28 and TRBJ1-3 for the parts outside the CDR3, the full variable domain is DVKVTQSSRYLVKRTGEKVFLECVQDMDHENMFWYRQDPGLGLRLIYFSYDVKMKEKGDIPEGYSVSREKKERFSLILESASTNQTSMYLCATEKGVAGNTIYFGEGSWLTVV.

J is TRBJ2-7 and V is TRBV6-5, with a possible D match to TRBD1 (5 bases). Trimming pared 4 bases from V and 2 bases from J, leaving 15 bases between. Per the germline V gene, CDR1 is MNHEY and CDR2 is SVGAGI. CDR3 length equals 15 residues. In DNA, the CDR3 is TGTGCCAGCAGTTTCCAGGGTGGGTCGCCCTACGAGCAGTACTTC. Residues: CASSFQGGSPYEQYF.

The chain couples TRBV19 to TRBJ1-5; 8 bases align to TRBD1. V lost 5 bases, J lost 7 bases, and 7 bases stayed unmatched. CDR1 and CDR2 from the germline V gene are LNHDA and SQIVND (reference sequence). The CDR3 has 14 residues. DNA for the CDR3: TGTGCCAGTAGTGTCACAGGGGGAGACCAGCCCCAGCATTTT. It is translated as CASSVTGGDQPQHF.

The rearrangement joins TRBV6-5 to TRBJ1-6; D unresolved. Germline CDR1 and CDR2: MNHEY and SVGAGI. V shed 0 bases and J shed 9 bases, with 9 bases lying between them. The CDR3 runs 14 residues. The CDR3 loop is CASSYSTFRSPLHF. The CDR3 DNA is TGTGCCAGCAGTTACTCGACTTTTCGTTCACCCCTCCACTTT.

The chain combines TRBV5-1 with TRBJ2-6, with D possibly matching TRBD1 (5 bases). Per germline, CDR1 SGHRS and CDR2 YFSETQ. The ends were cut back, 3 bases at V and 1 base at J, with 11 bases in the middle. The CDR3 is made up of 16 amino acids. The CDR3 DNA sequence: TGCGCCAGCAGCTGGGGTCAGGGTTCTGGGGCCAACGTCCTGACTTTC. Translating it yields CASSWGQGSGANVLTF.

This clone was observed a single time. V and J are TRBV2 and TRBJ1-3; no clear D gene. The CDR3 has 13 amino acids. Trimming pared 6 bases from V and 0 bases from J, leaving 6 bases between. Per the germline V gene, CDR1 is SNHLY and CDR2 is FYNNEI. The CDR3 nucleotides are TGTGCCAGCAGAGCTTACTCTGGAAACACCATATATTTT. Its translation is CASRAYSGNTIYF.

The V and J genes are TRBV19 and TRBJ2-7; 10 positions agree with TRBD2. Trimming took 5 bases from V and 3 from J; bases not matched to a gene: 10. Germline V gene sequence: CDR1 LNHDA, CDR2 SQIVND (reference sequence). This CDR3 region has 16 residues. Here the CDR3 DNA reads TGTGCCAGTAGTCTTGTAGCGGGGGGAGATCTCTACGAGCAGTACTTC. Translated: CASSLVAGGDLYEQYF.

This clone has a single count. V is TRBV7-9 and J is TRBJ2-2; D gene uncertain. With 0 bases removed from V and 1 base from J, the gap between germline ends came to 9 bases. The germline CDR1 and CDR2 sequences are SEHNR and FQNEAQ (reference sequence). The CDR3 length is 16 residues. CDR3 loop: CASSLAPGLNTGELFF. CDR3 DNA: TGTGCCAGCAGCTTAGCGCCCGGATTGAACACCGGGGAGCTGTTTTTT. Based on the CDR3 plus reference TRBV7-9 and TRBJ2-2, the full variable domain is DTGVSQNPRHKITKRGQNVTFRCDPISEHNRLYWYRQTLGQGPEFLTYFQNEAQLEKSRLLSDRFSAERPKGSFSTLEIQRTEQGDSAMYLCASSLAPGLNTGELFFGEGSRLTVL.

The genes are TRBV5-1 and TRBJ2-7; 11 nucleotides match TRBD2. Germline CDR1 reads SGHRS; CDR2 reads YFSETQ. This CDR3 comprises 16 residues. V shed 4 bases and J 0 bases; nucleotides not matched to a gene: 6. DNA of the CDR3: TGCGCCAGCAGCACCGGACTAGCGGGTTACTCCTACGAGCAGTACTTC. Translated: CASSTGLAGYSYEQYF. Full variable domain (remainder filled in from reference TRBV5-1 and TRBJ2-7): KAGVTQTPRYLIKTRGQQVTLSCSPISGHRSVSWYQQTPGQGLQFLFEYFSETQRNKGNFPGRFSGRQFSNSRSEMNVSTLELGDSALYLCASSTGLAGYSYEQYFGPGTRLTVT.

The chain couples TRBV2 to TRBJ2-2; a weak D match, TRBD2 (5 bases). There are 14 residues in the CDR3. The V end lost 6 bases, the J end lost 3 bases, and 11 bases lay between the germline ends. Germline lookup yields CDR1 SNHLY and CDR2 FYNNEI. DNA for the CDR3: TGTGCCAGCAGGGCCGGGATCGACACCGGGGAGCTGTTTTTT. It yields the protein CASRAGIDTGELFF.

This rearrangement joins TRBV30 to TRBJ1-1; D ambiguous. Germline V CDR1 and CDR2: GTSNPN, SVGIG (reference sequence). The CDR3 totals 13 residues. Between the trimmed V and J ends, which lost 0 bases and 3 bases, there was a span of 8 bases. In DNA form, the CDR3 reads TGTGCCTGGAGTGTACGGCCTGACACTGAAGCTTTCTTT. Residues: CAWSVRPDTEAFF.

The chain carries TRBV3-1 (or the pseudogene TRBV3-2) and TRBJ1-6; TRBD1 matches at 7 bases. The J segment lost 5 bases and the V segment lost 5 bases, leaving 0 bases of the junction unmatched. This CDR3 is 13 amino acids long. The germline gives CDR1 LGHDT, CDR2 YNNKEL (reference sequence). The CDR3 nucleotides read TGTGCCAGCAGCACAGGGGATAATTCACCCCTCCACTTT. This codes for CASSTGDNSPLHF.

The rearrangement uses TRBV11-2 and TRBJ2-1, with D possibly TRBD2 on 6 matching bases. This CDR3 has 15 amino acids. Germline assignment: CDR1 SGHAT and CDR2 FQNNGV. V was clipped by 4 bases and J by 5 bases, with 15 bases between them. The CDR3 sequence: CASSSPGLEDNEQFF. CDR3 coding DNA: TGTGCCAGCAGCTCCCCGGGACTGGAAGACAATGAGCAGTTCTTC.

CDR3 in DNA: TGTGCCAGCAGCCAAGATCTTGGAAAACTGTTTTTT. Protein sequence: CASSQDLGKLFF. The chain links TRBV3-1 (or the pseudogene TRBV3-2) to TRBJ1-4; D uncertain. Between the trimmed V and J ends, which lost 0 bases and 10 bases, there was a span of 6 bases. The V gene's germline CDR1 is LGHDT and CDR2 YNNKEL (reference sequence). This CDR3 comprises 12 residues.

This clone appeared once. The rearrangement uses TRBV6-6 and TRBJ1-6; possibly TRBD1 for D (6 bases). The CDR3 contains 14 residues. The V gene's germline CDR1 is MNHNY and CDR2 SVGAGI (reference sequence). V lost 6 bases and J lost 10, with 16 bases in between. Here the CDR3 DNA reads TGTGCCAGCAGAGGAGGACAGATCCAGTCACCCCTCCACTTT. Protein sequence: CASRGGQIQSPLHF.

V usage is TRBV6-5 and J usage is TRBJ1-1, with TRBD1 identical over 8 bases. From germline, CDR1 is MNHEY and CDR2 SVGAGI. V trimming: 2 bases; J trimming: 5 bases; junction bases outside the gene matches: 4. The CDR3 has 14 amino acids. CDR3 amino acids: CASSYGTGFTEAFF. The CDR3 DNA sequence: TGTGCCAGCAGTTACGGGACAGGATTTACTGAAGCTTTCTTT.

Written as DNA, the CDR3 is TGTGCCAGCAGCCCCGGGGGGGGGCAGGAGGTTGAGCAGTTCTTC. Its protein product is CASSPGGGQEVEQFF. The chain combines TRBV7-8 with TRBJ2-1, with 8 bases that match TRBD2. Germline V lookup: CDR1 SGHVS, CDR2 FQNEAQ. V trimming: 5 bases; J trimming: 9 bases; junction bases outside the gene matches: 12. This CDR3 has 15 amino acids.

The V call is TRBV6-5, the J call TRBJ2-7; D call uncertain. The CDR3 spans 13 residues. Germline CDR1 reads MNHEY; CDR2 reads SVGAGI. V was clipped by 6 bases and J by 4 bases, with 13 bases between them. CDR3 coding DNA: TGTGCCAGCAGCCCCCCTTTGCCTTACGAGCAGTACTTC. Translation: CASSPPLPYEQYF.

The rearrangement uses TRBV7-3 and TRBJ1-4; D is undetermined. This CDR3 is 12 amino acids long. Looked up from germline, CDR1 is SGHTA and CDR2 is FQGTGA. V was cut by 2 bases and J by 8 bases, with 6 bases left in between. CDR3 in DNA: TGTGCCAGCAGCTTACGGCAGGAAAAACTGTTTTTT. Residues: CASSLRQEKLFF.

The chain joins TRBV9 to TRBJ2-7; 9 bases fit TRBD2. CDR1 SGDLS and CDR2 YYNGEE come from the germline V gene. This CDR3 is 16 amino acids long. V shed 2 bases, J shed 2 bases, and the junction held 8 bases outside the gene matches. CDR3 DNA sequence: TGTGCCAGCAGCGTGAGGGGACTAGCTAGCCCCTACGAGCAGTACTTC. It encodes CASSVRGLASPYEQYF. The complete variable domain, with remaining parts taken from reference TRBV9 and TRBJ2-7, reads DSGVTQTPKHLITATGQRVTLRCSPRSGDLSVYWYQQSLDQGLQFLIQYYNGEERAKGNILERFSAQQFPDLHSELNLSSLELGDSALYFCASSVRGLASPYEQYFGPGTRLTVT.

DNA for the CDR3: TGTGCCAGCAGCGTGGGACAGGTTAATGAAAAACTGTTTTTT. This encodes CASSVGQVNEKLFF. The chain links TRBV5-4 to TRBJ1-4; 8 nucleotides line up with TRBD1. The CDR3 spans 14 residues. Per the germline V gene, CDR1 is SGHNT and CDR2 is YYREEE (reference sequence). The V and J ends lost 4 bases and 4 bases, in that order; junction bases with no gene match: 3. Full variable domain (missing parts from reference TRBV5-4 and TRBJ1-4): ETGVTQSPTHLIKTRGQQVTLRCSSQSGHNTVSWYQQALGQGPQFIFQYYREEENGRGNFPPRFSGLQFPNYSSELNVNALELDDSALYLCASSVGQVNEKLFFGSGTQLSVL.

J is TRBJ1-6 and V is TRBV7-8; 9 bases agree with TRBD1. CDR3 length equals 15 residues. Germline V gene data show CDR1 as SGHVS and CDR2 as FQNEAQ. Germline trimming cut 1 base from V and 7 bases from J; bases unmatched to any gene: 2. Here the CDR3 reads CASSLVGTGNSPLHF. CDR3 coding DNA: TGTGCCAGCAGCTTAGTAGGGACAGGGAATTCACCCCTCCACTTT.

This clone came up once. The chain has TRBV11-2 and TRBJ2-3; D is unresolved. The germline V and J ends were trimmed by 5 bases and 0 bases, with 15 bases remaining between them. The germline V gene has CDR1 SGHAT and CDR2 FQNNGV. The CDR3 runs 16 residues. CDR3 DNA: TGTGCCAGCAGCCCCATGATGGGTTCTAGCACAGATACGCAGTATTTT. Residues: CASSPMMGSSTDTQYF.

The genes are TRBV5-6 and TRBJ2-5, with D tentatively TRBD2 (6 bases). The CDR3 has 15 amino acids. Deletions cut 4 bases from V and 4 bases from J, with 17 bases between. Germline-derived CDR1 and CDR2 are SGHDT and YYEEEE. As DNA, the CDR3 is TGTGCCAGCAGCCCACCGGGCGGGATGTTAGAGACCCAGTACTTC. It specifies CASSPPGGMLETQYF.

This clone was observed a single time. The chain is built from TRBV28 and TRBJ1-1; unclear D gene. Per germline, CDR1 MDHEN and CDR2 SYDVKM. Trimming pared 5 bases from V and 2 bases from J, leaving 9 bases between. The CDR3 has 13 amino acids. CDR3 sequence: CASSLIENTEAFF. CDR3 nucleotide sequence: TGTGCCAGCAGTCTTATTGAAAACACTGAAGCTTTCTTT. The full variable domain, completed using reference TRBV28 and TRBJ1-1, is DVKVTQSSRYLVKRTGEKVFLECVQDMDHENMFWYRQDPGLGLRLIYFSYDVKMKEKGDIPEGYSVSREKKERFSLILESASTNQTSMYLCASSLIENTEAFFGQGTRLTVV.

The chain employs TRBV16 and TRBJ2-7, with 7 bases fitting TRBD2. CDR1 and CDR2 from the germline V gene are KGHSY and FQNENV. V trimming: 4 bases; J trimming: 3 bases; junction bases outside the gene matches: 6. This CDR3 is 14 amino acids long. The CDR3, as DNA: TGTGCCAGCAGCCTCTTCCGGGAGGACTACGAGCAGTACTTC. This sequence encodes CASSLFREDYEQYF. Combining the CDR3 with reference TRBV16 and TRBJ2-7 gives the whole variable domain GEEVAQTPKHLVRGEGQKAKLYCAPIKGHSYVFWYQQVLKNEFKFLISFQNENVFDETGMPKERFSAKCLPNSPCSLEIQATKLEDSAVYFCASSLFREDYEQYFGPGTRLTVT.

The gene calls are TRBV28 and TRBJ1-5, with 8 positions matching TRBD1. The CDR3 sequence is 18 residues long. Trimming removed 1 base from V and 2 bases from J; junction bases left unmatched: 10. In germline, CDR1 is MDHEN, CDR2 SYDVKM. As DNA, the CDR3 is TGTGCCAGCAGTTTATCTAGGTGGCAGGGGGCGCGCAATCAGCCCCAGCATTTT. Translated: CASSLSRWQGARNQPQHF.

The chain combines TRBV7-2 with TRBJ2-2, with a weak D call TRBD2 (6 bases). The CDR3 loop spans 16 amino acids. Trimming cost V 1 base and J 3 bases, with 12 bases left between them. CDR1 is SGHTA and CDR2 is FQGNSA in the germline V gene. For the CDR3, the DNA is TGTGCCAGCAGCTTAGTAGGCGGGGCCGACACCGGGGAGCTGTTTTTT. Translating gives CASSLVGGADTGELFF.

The rearrangement joins TRBV7-9 to TRBJ2-7; possible D gene TRBD1, 5 bases. The germline V gene encodes CDR1 SEHNR and CDR2 FQNEAQ (reference sequence). Trimming removed 3 bases at V and 5 bases at J, with 14 bases between. The CDR3 consists of 14 residues. The CDR3 DNA reads as TGTGCCAGCAGCTTCTCGCAGGGCATGGACGAGCAGTACTTC. It yields the protein CASSFSQGMDEQYF.

The chain links TRBV19 to TRBJ1-1; maybe TRBD1 (5 bases). The germline V gene encodes CDR1 LNHDA and CDR2 SQIVND (reference sequence). CDR3 size: 12 residues. The germline V and J ends were trimmed by 5 bases and 4 bases, with 8 bases remaining between them. CDR3 DNA: TGTGCCAGTAGTCCGGGGGGCACTGAAGCTTTCTTT. Protein sequence: CASSPGGTEAFF.

The genes are TRBV12-3 or TRBV12-4 and TRBJ2-1; 7 bases map to TRBD1. V shed 7 bases, J shed 8 bases, and the junction held 8 bases outside the gene matches. The CDR3 extends over 13 amino acids. CDR3 DNA sequence: TGTGCCAGCACAGACAGGGCCGGCGATGAGCAGTTCTTC. Translated: CASTDRAGDEQFF.